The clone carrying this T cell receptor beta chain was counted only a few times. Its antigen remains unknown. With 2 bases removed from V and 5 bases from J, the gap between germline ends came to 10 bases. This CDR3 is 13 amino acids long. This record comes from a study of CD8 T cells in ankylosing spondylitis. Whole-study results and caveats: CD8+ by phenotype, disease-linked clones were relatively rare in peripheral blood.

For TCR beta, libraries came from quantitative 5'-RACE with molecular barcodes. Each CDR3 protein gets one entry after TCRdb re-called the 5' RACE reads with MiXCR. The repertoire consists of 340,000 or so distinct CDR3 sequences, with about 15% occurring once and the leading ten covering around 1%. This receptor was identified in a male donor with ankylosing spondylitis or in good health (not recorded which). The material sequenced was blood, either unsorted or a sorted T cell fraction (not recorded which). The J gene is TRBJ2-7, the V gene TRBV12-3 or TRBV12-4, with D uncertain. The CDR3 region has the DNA TGTGCCAGCAGTTTAAAGGGAAGCGACGAGCAGTACTTC. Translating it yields CASSLKGSDEQYF.